The rows below give T cell receptor beta chains drawn from one sample of a study of metastatic and nonmetastatic thyroid tumors. Via MiXCR, TCRdb re-called the PCR reads. The table records around 40,000 clones, about 17% of them present only once. The sequenced sample was blood. These receptors were collected from a male donor with papillary thyroid cancer or a benign thyroid nodule (not recorded which). Some clones in this sample may be carry-over from other donors' samples. Each CDR3 is given with its conserved first and last residue. Fields, in order: V gene, J gene, clone size, D gene, CDR3 protein, CDR3 DNA. D genes are given only for firm matches. Part of the rows lack a size; the others show once, few, many or a class for expanded clones.

>TRBV24-1|TRBJ2-7|few|TRBD1
CASSLRIQGEEQYF
TGTGCCAGCAGTTTACGGATACAGGGGGAAGAGCAGTACTTC
>TRBV14|TRBJ1-6|many|NA
CASSQEWINSPLHF
TGTGCCAGCAGCCAAGAATGGATTAATTCACCCCTCCACTTT
>TRBV20-1|TRBJ2-5|many|TRBD2
CSAENRGTSGSQETQYF
TGCAGTGCCGAAAACCGGGGGACTAGCGGGAGCCAAGAGACCCAGTACTTC
>TRBV19|TRBJ1-1|many|NA
CASRAIYSGLLNTEAFF
TGTGCCAGCCGTGCGATTTACTCGGGACTCCTGAACACTGAAGCTTTCTTT
>TRBV18|TRBJ1-2|many|NA
CASSLRQINYGYTF
TGTGCCAGCTCACTAAGACAGATAAACTATGGCTACACCTTC
>TRBV12-3/TRBV12-4|TRBJ1-1|many|NA
CASSSVADEAFF
TGTGCCAGCAGTTCCGTCGCCGATGAAGCTTTCTTT
>TRBV2|TRBJ2-7|few|NA
CASEQVRWSYEQYF
TGTGCCAGCGAACAGGTTCGGTGGTCCTACGAGCAGTACTTC
>TRBV4-1|TRBJ2-7|NA|NA
CASSQDSGVPSYEQYF
TGCGCCAGCAGCCAAGACTCGGGAGTCCCCTCCTACGAGCAGTACTTC
>TRBV20-1|TRBJ1-1|many|TRBD1
CSARQGSITEAFF
TGCAGTGCCCGACAGGGATCGATCACTGAAGCTTTCTTT
>TRBV5-8|TRBJ1-4|many|NA
CASSSVNNEKLFF
TGTGCCAGCAGCTCTGTCAATAATGAAAAACTGTTTTTT
>TRBV2|TRBJ1-1|many|NA
CASSEGNTEAFF
TGTGCCAGCAGTGAGGGGAACACTGAAGCTTTCTTT
>TRBV30|TRBJ1-4|many|NA
CAWSLKQSEKLFF
TGTGCCTGGAGTCTAAAGCAAAGCGAAAAACTGTTTTTT
>TRBV6-4|TRBJ1-1|many|NA
CASSATVNTEAFF
TGTGCCAGCAGTGCCACGGTGAACACTGAAGCTTTCTTT
>TRBV5-6|TRBJ1-1|many|NA
CASSYLGDWANPEAFF
TGTGCCAGCAGTTACCTGGGAGATTGGGCCAACCCTGAAGCTTTCTTT
>TRBV2|TRBJ1-3|NA|NA
CASSPLGAAPGNTIYF
TGTGCCAGCAGCCCCCTCGGTGCGGCTCCTGGAAACACCATATATTTT
>TRBV6-1|TRBJ2-7|few|NA
CASSFQGLHVYEQYF
TGTGCCAGCAGTTTCCAGGGACTCCATGTATACGAGCAGTACTTC
>TRBV20-1|TRBJ2-1|many|NA
CSATGRLPSYNEQFF
TGCAGTGCTACGGGGAGGCTCCCCTCCTACAATGAGCAGTTCTTC
>TRBV2|TRBJ1-2|many|NA
CASSEGYYYGYTF
TGTGCCAGCAGTGAAGGCTATTACTATGGCTACACCTTC
>TRBV28|TRBJ2-3|many|TRBD1
CASSLGQGGVGDTQYF
TGTGCCAGCAGTTTGGGACAGGGAGGTGTGGGAGATACGCAGTATTTT
>TRBV7-7|TRBJ2-1|many|TRBD2
CASSLGGLGSCNEQFF
TGTGCTAGCAGCTTGGGCGGACTAGGCTCCTGCAATGAGCAGTTCTTC
>TRBV27|TRBJ2-7|many|NA
CASSLSALYEQYF
TGTGCCAGCAGTTTATCGGCACTCTACGAGCAGTACTTC
>TRBV27|TRBJ2-5|many|NA
CASSFGLASETQYF
TGTGCCAGCAGTTTTGGACTCGCAAGCGAGACCCAGTACTTC
>TRBV12-3/TRBV12-4|TRBJ1-6|many|TRBD1
CASKTTGVDNSPLHF
TGTGCCAGCAAAACGACAGGGGTCGATAATTCACCCCTCCACTTT
>TRBV20-1|TRBJ2-5|NA|TRBD2
CSARDSGVSETQYF
TGCAGTGCTAGAGATAGCGGGGTGTCAGAGACCCAGTACTTC
>TRBV28|TRBJ1-1|many|NA
CASSYEEGTGNTEAFF
TGTGCCAGCAGTTACGAGGAGGGCACGGGGAACACTGAAGCTTTCTTT
>TRBV3-1|TRBJ2-2|many|NA
CASSQWAQNTGELFF
TGTGCCAGCAGCCAATGGGCCCAAAACACCGGGGAGCTGTTTTTT
>TRBV14|TRBJ1-2|many|NA
CASSPQGFYGYTF
TGTGCCAGCAGCCCACAGGGCTTTTATGGCTACACCTTC
>TRBV27|TRBJ2-7|many|TRBD1
CASSLKPGTGNEQYF
TGTGCCAGCAGCCTTAAACCCGGGACAGGCAACGAGCAGTACTTC
>TRBV7-9|TRBJ2-1|many|TRBD1
CASSLTGSGDEQFF
TGTGCCAGCAGCCTGACAGGGAGTGGGGATGAGCAGTTCTTC
>TRBV7-2|TRBJ1-5|medium-sized|TRBD1
CASSLAVTGTNQPQHF
TGTGCCAGCAGCTTAGCTGTGACAGGGACAAATCAGCCCCAGCATTTT
>TRBV10-2|TRBJ2-1|many|TRBD2
CASSRTSRYNEQFF
TGCGCCAGCAGCCGGACTAGTAGATACAATGAGCAGTTCTTC
>TRBV5-1|TRBJ2-2|many|NA
CASSLAGLGAGELFF
TGCGCCAGCAGCTTGGCCGGGTTGGGCGCCGGGGAGCTGTTTTTT
>TRBV6-1|TRBJ2-2|NA|NA
CTSSGARGGAVELFF
TGTACCAGCAGTGGGGCTAGAGGGGGGGCAGTGGAGCTGTTTTTT
>TRBV6-4|TRBJ2-1|few|NA
CASSHSHRVVCEQFF
TGTGCCAGCAGTCACTCGCACAGGGTGGTTTGTGAGCAGTTCTTC
>TRBV6-4|TRBJ1-1|many|TRBD1
CASSDNDGTGVIGTEAFF
TGTGCCAGCAGTGACAATGATGGGACAGGGGTAATCGGCACTGAAGCTTTCTTT
>TRBV7-6|TRBJ1-1|many|TRBD1
CASSSGQGNTEAFF
TGTGCCAGCAGCTCCGGACAGGGGAACACTGAAGCTTTCTTT
>TRBV19|TRBJ2-1|many|TRBD2
CASSAAILAGEDNEQFF
TGTGCCAGTAGTGCCGCGATTCTAGCGGGCGAGGACAATGAGCAGTTCTTC
>TRBV4-2|TRBJ2-3|few|TRBD2
CASSQEAGLAGVGRGDTQYF
TGTGCCAGCAGCCAAGAGGCAGGACTAGCGGGAGTAGGCCGAGGGGATACGCAGTATTTT
>TRBV18|TRBJ1-1|many|NA
CASSLTGDSAFF
TGTGCCAGCTCACTTACAGGTGATTCGGCTTTCTTT
>TRBV6-2/TRBV6-3|TRBJ2-7|medium-sized|TRBD2
CASSHPRLAYEQYF
TGTGCCAGCAGTCACCCTAGACTAGCTTACGAGCAGTACTTC
>TRBV7-2|TRBJ1-2|many|NA
CASSLGHKNYGYTF
TGTGCCAGCAGCTTAGGGCACAAGAACTATGGCTACACCTTC
>TRBV2|TRBJ1-3|many|NA
CASSPLGGAPGNTIYF
TGTGCCAGCAGCCCCCTCGGGGGGGCTCCTGGAAACACCATATATTTT
>TRBV7-8|TRBJ2-3|many|TRBD2
CASSLNLAGGTDTQYF
TGTGCCAGCAGCTTAAATCTAGCGGGGGGCACAGATACGCAGTATTTT
>TRBV29-1|TRBJ1-1|many|NA
CSVWGFENTEAFF
TGCAGCGTTTGGGGGTTCGAGAACACTGAAGCTTTCTTT
>TRBV6-1|TRBJ1-1|many|TRBD1
CASSIGTAKLTEAFF
TGTGCCAGCAGTATCGGGACAGCTAAACTCACTGAAGCTTTCTTT
>TRBV7-2|TRBJ2-1|many|NA
CASSRDRLVYNEQFF
TGTGCCAGCAGCCGAGACAGGCTGGTCTACAATGAGCAGTTCTTC
>TRBV9|TRBJ2-7|many|NA
CASSGLDDEQYF
TGTGCCAGCAGCGGACTGGACGACGAGCAGTACTTC
>TRBV5-4|TRBJ2-1|NA|NA
CASSLGGVYNEQFF
TGTGCCAGCAGCTTGGGTGGTGTATACAATGAGCAGTTCTTC